The next 18 T cell receptor beta chains were all read from a single sample in a study of shared clonotypes between healthy human individuals. Repertoires were generated with immunoSEQ multiplex PCR, while TCRdb's copy carries only in-frame clones and drops some. The sample lists over a million clones; around 76% were seen once. Specimen: memory CD4+ T cells sorted from blood. Described subset: CD45RA-negative fraction. All receptors derive from a man younger than 35 in good health.

The sample holds a few counts of this clone. Because the CDR3's place on the DNA is in doubt, the DNA is left out and the CDR3 is given as listed by TCRdb. At the DNA level, this CDR3 is encoded by other sequences in the same sample as well. The J gene is TRBJ1-2, the V gene TRBV4-2. 14 amino acids form the CDR3, both terminal residues included. Germline-derived CDR1 and CDR2 are LGHNA and YNFKEQ. CDR3: CASSQDFGEARYTF.

The chain is built from TRBV27 and TRBJ1-1, with a possible D match to TRBD1 (5 bases). The CDR3 has 14 residues. Germline values: CDR1 MNHEY, CDR2 SMNVEV (reference sequence). V lost 7 bases and J lost 4, with 16 bases in between. The CDR3 is CASMGTWLGTEAFF. The CDR3 coding sequence is TGTGCCAGCATGGGGACCTGGTTAGGCACTGAAGCTTTCTTT.

The J gene is TRBJ2-5, the V gene TRBV7-9, with unresolved D. V was cut by 3 bases and J by 5 bases, with 7 bases left in between. The CDR3 is made up of 12 amino acids. Per germline, CDR1 SEHNR and CDR2 FQNEAQ (reference sequence). CDR3 protein: CASSLDEETQYF. In nucleotides, the CDR3 is TGTGCCAGCAGCTTGGATGAGGAGACCCAGTACTTC.

This clone was picked up one time. V usage is TRBV10-3 and J usage is TRBJ1-5; 9 bases agree with TRBD1. CDR1 and CDR2 from the germline V gene are ENHRY and SYGVKD. This CDR3 has 14 amino acids. The trim removed 7 bases at V and 3 bases at J, leaving 4 bases unmatched. The CDR3 protein is CAIKGQGNNQPQHF. In nucleotides, the CDR3 is TGTGCCATCAAGGGACAGGGCAACAATCAGCCCCAGCATTTT.

The V gene is TRBV9, the J gene TRBJ2-3, with 10 bases aligning to TRBD2. Germline V CDR1 and CDR2: SGDLS, YYNGEE. The CDR3 is 16 residues long. V shed 2 bases, J shed 3 bases, and the junction held 6 bases outside the gene matches. Here the CDR3 DNA reads TGTGCCAGCAGCGTCACGACGGGACTAGCGACAGATACGCAGTATTTT. Its protein product is CASSVTTGLATDTQYF.

As for this clone: This same CDR3 is encoded by further DNA sequences in the sample. V and J are TRBV5-1 and TRBJ2-6; 9 bases align to TRBD1. Germline lookup yields CDR1 SGHRS and CDR2 YFSETQ. This CDR3 comprises 17 residues. The J segment lost 0 bases and the V segment lost 3 bases, leaving 4 bases of the junction unmatched. CDR3 DNA: TGCGCCAGCAGCTCAGGGACAGGGCCCTCTGGGGCCAACGTCCTGACTTTC. It yields the protein CASSSGTGPSGANVLTF.

This clone was picked up a small number of times. V and J are TRBV5-1 and TRBJ2-7; 8 bases fit TRBD1. Germline V gives CDR1 SGHRS, CDR2 YFSETQ. V trimming: 2 bases; J trimming: 2 bases; junction bases outside the gene matches: 12. The CDR3 has 17 amino acids. CDR3 in amino acids: CASSLSPQGGAPYEQYF. As DNA, the CDR3 is TGCGCCAGCAGCTTAAGCCCACAGGGGGGAGCCCCCTACGAGCAGTACTTC.

In regard to this clone: This sequence may be a read error, since a much larger clone differs from it by one base. This chain links TRBV6-1 with TRBJ2-5; D is uncertain. The CDR3 runs to 11 residues. The germline V gene encodes CDR1 MNHNS and CDR2 SASEGT. Trimming cost V 3 bases and J 5 bases, with 4 bases left between them. This chain's CDR3 is CASSDRETQYF. The CDR3, as DNA: TGTGCCAGCAGTGACCGGGAGACCCAGTACTTC.

The rearrangement joins TRBV10-3 to TRBJ2-1; 9 nucleotides align to TRBD1. The trim removed 10 bases at V and 0 bases at J, leaving 10 bases unmatched. Germline CDR1 and CDR2: ENHRY and SYGVKD. CDR3 length: 16 amino acids. Here the CDR3 reads CASRDRVASSYNEQFF. CDR3 sequence (DNA): TGTGCCAGCCGGGACAGGGTTGCTAGCTCCTACAATGAGCAGTTCTTC.

This rearrangement joins TRBV4-2 to TRBJ2-3; D may be TRBD1 (6 bases). The CDR3 is 14 amino acids. From germline, CDR1 is LGHNA and CDR2 YNFKEQ. V gave up 2 bases and J gave up 6 bases, with 12 bases separating them. CDR3 sequence (DNA): TGTGCCAGCAGCCAAAACAGGGAGTATGATACGCAGTATTTT. It translates to CASSQNREYDTQYF.

The DNA for the CDR3 is TGTGCCAGCAGCAAACAGGGCTCTGGGGCCAACGTCCTGACTTTC. This translates into CASSKQGSGANVLTF. The chain employs TRBV7-2 and TRBJ2-6, with a tentative D call TRBD1 (6 bases). V shed 5 bases and J shed 0 bases, with 8 bases lying between them. The V gene's germline CDR1 is SGHTA and CDR2 FQGNSA. This CDR3 region has 15 residues.

The rearrangement uses TRBV5-6 and TRBJ1-2; 8 bases are a match to TRBD1. The germline V gene has CDR1 SGHDT and CDR2 YYEEEE. CDR3 length: 15 amino acids. The V and J ends lost 2 bases and 0 bases, in that order; junction bases with no gene match: 3. The CDR3 nucleotides read TGTGCCAGCAGCTTCGGGACAGGAACTAACTATGGCTACACCTTC. It is translated as CASSFGTGTNYGYTF.

The CDR3 region has the DNA TGTGCCAGCAGTTCAGGGGGCGGAAAAGAAAAACTGTTTTTT. This translates into CASSSGGGKEKLFF. This chain connects TRBV5-4 to TRBJ1-4, with 8 nucleotides matching TRBD1. Germline V gene data show CDR1 as SGHNT and CDR2 as YYREEE (reference sequence). The V gene end was trimmed by 5 bases and the J gene end by 8 bases; junction bases not matched to a gene: 8. This CDR3 contains 14 residues.

The V gene is TRBV18, the J gene TRBJ1-1, with D uncertain. The CDR3 loop spans 13 amino acids. Germline loops: CDR1 KGHSH, CDR2 LQKENI. The V end lost 0 bases, the J end lost 5 bases, and 7 bases lay between the germline ends. The CDR3 sequence is CASSPPWNTEAFF. DNA of the CDR3: TGTGCCAGCTCACCACCTTGGAATACTGAAGCTTTCTTT.

This sequence joins TRBV30 and TRBJ2-3; weak D call: TRBD1 (6 bases). The CDR3 has 14 amino acids. Trimming removed 3 bases at V and 3 bases at J, with 13 bases between. Looked up from germline, CDR1 is GTSNPN and CDR2 is SVGIG (reference sequence). CDR3 protein: CAWRRSGVTDTQYF. CDR3 sequence (DNA): TGTGCCTGGAGGCGGTCAGGGGTTACAGATACGCAGTATTTT.

V and J are TRBV6-5 and TRBJ2-1; 11 bases line up with TRBD2. Per the germline V gene, CDR1 is MNHEY and CDR2 is SVGAGI. This CDR3 comprises 15 residues. Trimming removed 5 bases from V and 6 bases from J; junction bases left unmatched: 6. CDR3 protein: CASSLLAGGSNEQFF. CDR3 DNA sequence: TGTGCCAGCAGTCTCCTAGCGGGAGGAAGCAATGAGCAGTTCTTC.

J is TRBJ2-7 and V is TRBV10-3; 9 bases are shared with TRBD1. Germline assignment: CDR1 ENHRY and CDR2 SYGVKD. V shed 5 bases, J shed 6 bases, and the junction held 5 bases outside the gene matches. This CDR3 has 13 amino acids. Written as DNA, the CDR3 is TGTGCCATCAGTTTCACAGGGGGCGGCGAGCAGTACTTC. This translates into CAISFTGGGEQYF.

This clone was seen once. The chain has TRBV29-1 and TRBJ2-3; D might be TRBD1 or TRBD2, each matching 5 bases. V was shortened by 5 bases and J by 0 bases, with 15 bases between the two germline ends. Germline CDR1 reads SQVTM; CDR2 reads ANQGSEA. CDR3 length equals 15 residues. CDR3 bases: TGCAGCGTTCGAAGGGACGGTTCTAGCACAGATACGCAGTATTTT. It translates to CSVRRDGSSTDTQYF.